A single T cell receptor beta chain is shown here with its context. The data were taken from a study of chemoradiotherapy in HPV16-positive cancers. The data were produced by immunoSEQ multiplex PCR, yet TCRdb's version contains in-frame clones alone and is incomplete. The repertoire consists of tens of thousands of clones, with around 73% occurring once and the leading ten covering approximately 2.5%. The clonotype comes from a human donor with HPV-associated anogenital cancer. Sampling was done from a patient who underwent chemoradiotherapy.

The CDR3 protein is CASSLRQSSTDTQYF. In DNA form, the CDR3 reads TGTGCCAGCAGCTTACGGCAGTCTAGCACAGATACGCAGTATTTT. This chain joins TRBV7-9 and TRBJ2-3; D not resolved. This CDR3 contains 15 residues. Germline CDR1 is SEHNR and CDR2 is FQNEAQ (reference sequence). Trimming stripped 2 bases from V and 0 bases from J, with 9 bases between.